The present T cell receptor (beta chain) was sequenced within a study of OX40 agonist ivuxolimab in advanced cancers. About the research overall: Ivuxolimab, an agonistic anti-OX40 (CD134) antibody, was given to patients. Study observations and caveats: The antigen specificity of the peripheral T cells (those that were expanded) was not determined. Part of the nonresponder group also had normalized T-cell clonal expansion that was low.

This table comes from immunoSEQ multiplex PCR, and its TCRdb copy is limited to in-frame clones, with some not included. The sample includes tens of thousands of clones, over 75% of them seen just once. CDR1 and CDR2 (germline): MNHNS, SASEGT. The CDR3 is 15 amino acids. Trimming took 5 bases from V and 2 from J; bases not matched to a gene: 6. With baseline, cycle 4 day 1, and cycle 7 day 1 as timepoints, blood was sampled. This clone was recorded once. The antigen remains unidentified. J is TRBJ1-5 and V is TRBV6-1, with 7 bases aligning to TRBD1. The input for sequencing was CD4+ or CD8+ T cells sorted from blood, taken in a trial of the OX40 agonist ivuxolimab. This TCR came from an adult with an advanced solid tumor such as melanoma, head and neck, liver or kidney cancer. The CDR3 protein is CASSLDRAGNQPQHF. The CDR3 coding sequence is TGTGCCAGCAGTTTAGACAGGGCGGGCAATCAGCCCCAGCATTTT.